A selection of T cell receptor beta chains follows, all from one sample in a study of blood T cell repertoires in COVID-19. Sequencing used immunoSEQ multiplex PCR; TCRdb keeps in-frame clones, though not all of them. This table holds a few hundred thousand clones, 80% to 85% found once. Sequenced: PBMCs or T cells enriched from blood (not recorded which). The source of these receptors is a woman aged 45-59 years who had recovered from COVID-19. The CDR3 runs from the conserved cysteine through the conserved F or W. D genes are given only for firm matches. For some rows the clone size is stated as once, few or many, or as a class when expanded; others skip it.

>TRBJ1-2|-|TRBV5-5|-
CASSLGPNYGYTF
TGTGCCAGCAGTCTGGGCCCCAACTATGGCTACACCTTC
>TRBJ2-3|TRBD2|TRBV4-1|-
CASSQLGGGTDTQYF
TGCGCCAGCAGCCAGCTGGGAGGGGGCACAGATACGCAGTATTTT
>TRBJ1-2|TRBD1|TRBV6-5|-
CASSYTPGTGIYGYTF
TGTGCCAGCAGTTACACCCCCGGGACAGGGATCTATGGCTACACCTTC
>TRBJ2-5|TRBD2|TRBV2|-
CASSLVGLYLETQYF
TGTGCCAGCAGTTTGGTGGGACTATATTTAGAGACCCAGTACTTC
>TRBJ2-2|-|TRBV9|-
CASSPRSRGELFF
TGTGCCAGCAGCCCGAGGTCACGCGGGGAGCTGTTTTTT
>TRBJ2-2|TRBD2|TRBV11-3|once
CASSSRIAGAQTGELFF
TGTGCCAGCAGCTCCCGGATAGCGGGGGCTCAGACCGGGGAGCTGTTTTTT
>TRBJ1-3|TRBD1|TRBV7-2|-
CASSPGQVRSGNTIYF
TGTGCCAGCAGCCCGGGACAGGTTCGCTCTGGAAACACCATATATTTT
>TRBJ1-5|-|TRBV6-2/TRBV6-3|-
CASSSGHNQPQHF
TGTGCCAGCAGTTCGGGACACAATCAGCCCCAGCATTTT
>TRBJ1-2|-|TRBV19|-
CASRPVGQTSYGYTF
TGTGCCAGTAGACCCGTCGGACAGACAAGCTATGGCTACACCTTC
>TRBJ1-5|-|TRBV19|once
CASSNRVLNSNQPQHF
TGTGCCAGTAGTAACAGGGTCTTGAACAGCAATCAGCCCCAGCATTTT
>TRBJ2-2|-|TRBV6-5|-
CASRPPGQNTGELFF
TGTGCCAGCAGGCCACCGGGACAGAACACCGGGGAGCTGTTTTTT
>TRBJ1-6|TRBD1|TRBV7-3|few
CASSLTAGTASPLHF
TGTGCCAGCAGCTTAACGGCCGGGACAGCTTCACCCCTCCACTTT
>TRBJ1-2|-|TRBV4-1|once
CASSQTETNYGYTF
TGCGCCAGCAGCCAGACAGAAACTAACTATGGCTACACCTTC
>TRBJ2-7|-|TRBV7-2|few
CASSPSGGATYEQYF
TGTGCCAGCAGCCCCAGTGGGGGGGCCACCTACGAGCAGTACTTC
>TRBJ2-6|-|TRBV2|many
CASRDSASGANVLTF
TGTGCCAGCAGGGACTCGGCCTCCGGGGCCAACGTCCTGACTTTC
>TRBJ2-2|TRBD2|TRBV11-2|-
CASSLGRSSGSSGELFF
TGTGCCAGCAGCTTAGGGAGGAGTAGCGGGAGTAGCGGGGAGCTGTTTTTT
>TRBJ1-6|-|TRBV19|-
CASSMGGPLHF
TGTGCCAGTAGTATGGGGGGACCCCTCCACTTT
>TRBJ1-1|-|TRBV7-2|-
CASSRSGAEAFF
TGTGCCAGCAGCCGATCAGGGGCTGAAGCTTTCTTT
>TRBJ2-2|TRBD1|TRBV2|-
CASSARTGGTGELFF
TGTGCCAGCAGTGCCCGGACAGGGGGCACCGGGGAGCTGTTTTTT
>TRBJ2-7|TRBD2|TRBV19|-
CASSTSSGGTPYEQYF
TGTGCCAGTAGCACTTCTAGCGGGGGGACCCCATACGAGCAGTACTTC
>TRBJ2-7|-|TRBV6-5|few
CASRDSFYEQYF
TGTGCCAGCAGAGACAGTTTCTACGAGCAGTACTTC
>TRBJ2-5|-|TRBV12-3/TRBV12-4|-
CASSLGGGETQYF
TGTGCCAGCAGTTTAGGGGGCGGAGAGACCCAGTACTTC
>TRBJ2-2|TRBD2|TRBV7-2|-
CASSLSGRLTGELFF
TGTGCCAGCAGCTTAAGCGGGAGGCTCACCGGGGAGCTGTTTTTT
>TRBJ2-5|TRBD1|TRBV18|-
CASSSQTGGQETQYF
TGTGCCAGCTCATCCCAAACAGGGGGTCAAGAGACCCAGTACTTC
>TRBJ2-7|-|TRBV5-6|-
CASSLQGYSSDEQYF
TGTGCCAGCAGCTTGCAGGGGTACAGCTCTGATGAGCAGTACTTC
>TRBJ1-6|-|TRBV7-2|-
CASSAVGNGNSPLHF
TGTGCCAGCAGCGCAGTGGGTAACGGGAATTCACCCCTCCACTTT
>TRBJ1-5|TRBD1|TRBV28|-
CASSLTYRGGGDQPQHF
TGTGCCAGCAGTTTAACATACAGGGGGGGTGGTGATCAGCCCCAGCATTTT
>TRBJ1-2|-|TRBV5-6|-
CASSSGYNYGYTF
TGTGCCAGCAGCAGCGGATACAACTATGGCTACACCTTC
>TRBJ2-1|-|TRBV11-3|-
CAREYYNEQFF
TGTGCGCGGGAATACTACAATGAGCAGTTCTTC
>TRBJ2-5|-|TRBV15|-
CATSTGVGGETQYF
TGTGCCACCTCCACCGGAGTAGGAGGAGAGACCCAGTACTTC
>TRBJ1-1|TRBD1|TRBV19|-
CASSPALGQGGAGTEAFF
TGTGCCAGTAGTCCAGCCCTGGGACAGGGAGGTGCGGGCACTGAAGCTTTCTTT
>TRBJ1-1|-|TRBV7-6|-
CASSPLTGNTEAFF
TGTGCCAGCAGCCCCCTGACAGGGAACACTGAAGCTTTCTTT
>TRBJ2-7|-|TRBV30|few
CAWSAVQGYEQYF
TGTGCCTGGAGTGCGGTGCAGGGCTACGAGCAGTACTTC